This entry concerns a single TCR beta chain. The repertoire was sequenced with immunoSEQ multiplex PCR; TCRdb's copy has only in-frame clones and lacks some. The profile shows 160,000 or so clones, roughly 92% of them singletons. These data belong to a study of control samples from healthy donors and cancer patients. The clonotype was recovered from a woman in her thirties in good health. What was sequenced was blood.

The CDR3 is CASRHSGTGVEKLFF. CDR3 in DNA: TGTGCCAGCAGACATTCCGGGACAGGGGTTGAAAAACTGTTTTTT. This chain links TRBV6-5 with TRBJ1-4, with TRBD1 matching over 10 bases. V was pared by 6 bases and J by 7 bases, with 8 bases of the junction left unmatched. The CDR3 length is 15 residues. Germline CDR1 MNHEY, CDR2 SVGAGI.